These 25 T cell receptor beta chains share one sample of origin, sequenced in a study of T cell repertoires in cytomegalovirus infection. TCRdb called the reads again in MiXCR, with one record for every CDR3 protein. Among hundreds of thousands of distinct CDR3 sequences listed, 30% to 35% were seen once. No antigen has been identified for these receptors. This material consisted of cultured CD8+ T cells from PBMCs, taken from culture after CMV antigen stimulation. These receptors were taken from a human donor in good health (CMV status not recorded). Some clones in this sample may be carry-over from other donors' samples.

Written as DNA, the CDR3 is TGTGCCAGCAGCCGCCTTGGTGGTTACGGCAACTCCTATAATTCACCCCTCCACTTT. Protein: CASSRLGGYGNSYNSPLHF. The chain uses TRBV7-2 and TRBJ1-6; D not certain. V was cut by 5 bases and J by 0 bases, with 20 bases left in between. This CDR3 has 19 residues. Germline values: CDR1 SGHTA, CDR2 FQGNSA.

CDR3 DNA sequence: TGTGCCAGCAGCTTGGGGGACCTTTTCGAATCACCCCTCCACTTT. This codes for CASSLGDLFESPLHF. This chain uses TRBV5-6 with TRBJ1-6, with D perhaps TRBD1 (5 bases). The CDR3 runs to 15 residues. Germline assignment: CDR1 SGHDT and CDR2 YYEEEE. The V gene lost 0 bases and the J gene lost 10 bases, with 14 bases spanning the gap.

This clonotype was recorded many times. The rearrangement joins TRBV7-2 to TRBJ1-2; 7 nucleotides align to TRBD1. V lost 5 bases and J lost 3; bases outside the gene matches: 0. CDR1 SGHTA and CDR2 FQGNSA come from the germline V gene. The CDR3 length is 12 residues. The CDR3 DNA reads TGTGCCAGCAGCGACAGGGACTATGGCTACACCTTC. Its translation: CASSDRDYGYTF.

The rearrangement links TRBV4-1 to TRBJ2-2; D ambiguous. Germline V CDR1 and CDR2: MGHRA, YSYEKL. This CDR3 is 15 amino acids long. Trimming took 0 bases from V and 7 from J, leaving 12 bases between them. The CDR3 DNA follows: TGCGCCAGCAGCCAAGAACGGACGGCTATCGGGGAGCTGTTTTTT. Its protein product is CASSQERTAIGELFF.

In this sample, this clonotype turned up a few times. The chain employs TRBV28 and TRBJ1-4, with unresolved D. Germline CDR1 and CDR2: MDHEN and SYDVKM. The V and J ends lost 3 bases and 5 bases respectively, with 13 bases between them. This CDR3 has 15 residues. The CDR3 protein is CASSLRSVGNEKLFF. In nucleotides, the CDR3 is TGTGCCAGCAGTTTGAGGAGCGTAGGGAATGAAAAACTGTTTTTT.

This chain joins TRBV4-2 and TRBJ1-1; D uncertain. Germline V lookup: CDR1 LGHNA, CDR2 YNFKEQ. This CDR3 is built from 14 residues. Between the trimmed V and J ends, which lost 0 bases and 10 bases, there was a span of 15 bases. The CDR3 reads CASSQENWEGRAFF. The CDR3 DNA follows: TGTGCCAGCAGCCAAGAGAACTGGGAGGGTAGAGCTTTCTTT.

This clonotype has only a few counts. The CDR3 region is CASKGGSNQPQHF. In DNA form, the CDR3 reads TGTGCCAGCAAGGGGGGGAGCAATCAGCCCCAGCATTTT. This sequence joins TRBV6-6 and TRBJ1-5; a possible D gene is TRBD1 (6 bases). The CDR3 is 13 residues long. In germline, CDR1 is MNHNY, CDR2 SVGAGI (reference sequence). Trimming shortened V by 7 bases and J by 1 base, and 8 bases separated the two germline ends.

V gene TRBV18 combines with J gene TRBJ1-4, with 9 bases matching TRBD1. Germline V gene sequence: CDR1 KGHSH, CDR2 LQKENI. The CDR3 contains 16 residues. Unmatched junction bases numbered 7, after V lost 0 bases and J lost 8 bases. The CDR3 nucleotides are TGTGCCAGCTCACCACCGGGACAGGGTTTTGGAGAAAAACTGTTTTTT. This sequence encodes CASSPPGQGFGEKLFF.

Only a few counts were recorded for this clonotype. This chain links TRBV7-9 with TRBJ2-5; D is undetermined. Germline-derived CDR1 and CDR2 are SEHNR and FQNEAQ (reference sequence). This CDR3 is built from 14 residues. Trimming left V 5 bases short and J 2 bases short, with 12 bases between. The CDR3 sequence: CASSARQRQETQYF. In nucleotides, the CDR3 is TGTGCCAGCAGCGCGAGGCAAAGGCAAGAGACCCAGTACTTC.

Note on this clonotype: It may be a read error: a sequence one base away is much more abundant. The V gene is TRBV7-9, the J gene TRBJ2-3; 10 nucleotides align to TRBD2. This CDR3 contains 18 residues. V dropped 1 base and J dropped 7; count of bases not matched to a gene: 14. Germline V gene lookup returns CDR1 SEHNR and CDR2 FQNEAQ (reference sequence). This CDR3 reads CASSLGPSGGLKTNTQYF. CDR3 nucleotides: TGTGCCAGCAGCTTAGGGCCTAGCGGGGGCCTCAAGACAAATACGCAGTATTTT.

This clonotype was recorded a few times. As DNA, the CDR3 is TGTGCCAGTAGTATCTCCCCGGGACATTATAACTATGGCTACACCTTC. Its protein is CASSISPGHYNYGYTF. The rearrangement joins TRBV19 to TRBJ1-2; D perhaps matches TRBD1 (6 bases). V dropped 3 bases and J dropped 1 base, with 15 bases sitting between them. The CDR3 has 16 residues. Germline CDR1 and CDR2: LNHDA and SQIVND (reference sequence).

The chain has TRBV2 and TRBJ1-1, with D perhaps matching TRBD1 (5 bases). The CDR3 covers 12 residues. Trimming removed 4 bases at V and 5 bases at J, with 8 bases between. The V gene's germline CDR1 is SNHLY and CDR2 FYNNEI. The CDR3 bases are TGTGCCAGCAGTGGGGGGAGGACTGAAGCTTTCTTT. This translates into CASSGGRTEAFF.

This clonotype was counted a few times. The V gene is TRBV27, the J gene TRBJ1-4; D remains ambiguous. CDR3 size: 12 residues. The V gene lost 2 bases and the J gene lost 12 bases, with 10 bases spanning the gap. Germline V lookup: CDR1 MNHEY, CDR2 SMNVEV (reference sequence). DNA of the CDR3: TGTGCCAGCAGTTTAGGGGATGGGGAACTGTTTTTT. As protein: CASSLGDGELFF. Variable domain in full (rest from reference TRBV27 and TRBJ1-4): EAQVTQNPRYLITVTGKKLTVTCSQNMNHEYMSWYRQDPGLGLRQIYYSMNVEVTDKGDVPEGYKVSRKEKRNFPLILESPSPNQTSLYFCASSLGDGELFFGSGTQLSVL.

This clonotype has only a few counts. The CDR3 sequence: CASSFGGGFQPQHF. The CDR3 coding sequence is TGTGCCAGCAGTTTCGGGGGGGGGTTTCAGCCCCAGCATTTT. The rearrangement links TRBV27 to TRBJ1-5, with D maybe TRBD1 (5 bases). The germline V gene has CDR1 MNHEY and CDR2 SMNVEV (reference sequence). V lost 3 bases, J lost 6 bases, and 12 bases lay in between. The CDR3 has 14 amino acids.

V gene TRBV20-1 combines with J gene TRBJ2-1; D is unclear. This CDR3 spans 13 amino acids. The germline V gene has CDR1 DFQATT and CDR2 SNEGSKA (reference sequence). The V end was cut by 0 bases, the J end by 7 bases, with 10 bases between. CDR3 loop: CSARDPLANEQFF. CDR3 nucleotide sequence: TGCAGTGCTAGAGATCCCCTGGCTAATGAGCAGTTCTTC.

There are many counts of this clonotype. This chain links TRBV12-3 or TRBV12-4 with TRBJ2-1, with a possible D match to TRBD1 (5 bases). V gave up 4 bases and J gave up 0 bases, with 13 bases separating them. The CDR3 length is 16 residues. The CDR3 reads CASSSLRVSSYNEQFF. The CDR3 DNA reads TGTGCCAGCAGTTCCCTCAGGGTCAGCTCCTACAATGAGCAGTTCTTC.

The V call is TRBV12-3 or TRBV12-4, the J call TRBJ2-3; no clear D. Trimming cost V 3 bases and J 2 bases, with 15 bases left between them. The CDR3 extends over 16 amino acids. The DNA of the CDR3 is TGTGCCAGCAGTTTCCCCCAAGGGATGCTCACAGATACGCAGTATTTT. Encoded protein: CASSFPQGMLTDTQYF.

The chain links TRBV7-3 to TRBJ2-1, with 9 bases that match TRBD1. Germline lookup yields CDR1 SGHTA and CDR2 FQGTGA. J lost 4 bases, V lost 2 bases, and 6 bases had no gene match. The CDR3 runs to 16 residues. CDR3 sequence: CASSLGGGQGYNEQFF. DNA of the CDR3: TGTGCCAGCAGCTTAGGGGGGGGACAGGGTTACAATGAGCAGTTCTTC.

The chain recombines TRBV7-9 with TRBJ2-2; no reliable D call. V lost 4 bases and J lost 4, with 28 bases in between. Germline-derived CDR1 and CDR2 are SEHNR and FQNEAQ (reference sequence). CDR3 length: 20 amino acids. The CDR3 DNA follows: TGTGCCAGCAGCTCGAATCATGGCAGATCACACCTTAACCCCACCGGGGAGCTGTTTTTT. Its translation: CASSSNHGRSHLNPTGELFF.

The J gene is TRBJ1-1, the V gene TRBV5-6, with 7 bases fitting TRBD1. Trimming removed 0 bases from V and 0 bases from J; junction bases left unmatched: 11. The CDR3 runs 18 residues. CDR1 SGHDT and CDR2 YYEEEE come from the germline V gene. The CDR3 loop reads CASSLEAGGVHMNTEAFF. The CDR3 nucleotides are TGTGCCAGCAGCTTGGAGGCAGGGGGAGTTCACATGAACACTGAAGCTTTCTTT.

Ten or more counts support this clonotype. This sequence joins TRBV19 and TRBJ2-7; 8 nucleotides align to TRBD1. The germline CDR1 and CDR2 sequences are LNHDA and SQIVND (reference sequence). Trimming at V came to 3 bases and at J to 5 bases, leaving 9 bases not matched to a gene. The CDR3 extends over 15 amino acids. CDR3 DNA: TGTGCCAGTAGTATCGGTGACAGGGGAGGCCACGAGCAGTACTTC. Its protein product is CASSIGDRGGHEQYF.

The rearrangement links TRBV11-2 to TRBJ2-7, with D possibly being TRBD1 (5 bases). Germline values: CDR1 SGHAT, CDR2 FQNNGV. The V end was cut by 3 bases, the J end by 0 bases, with 12 bases between. This CDR3 region has 15 residues. The CDR3 protein is CASSFWGASSYEQYV. In DNA form, the CDR3 reads TGTGCCAGCAGCTTTTGGGGCGCGAGCTCCTACGAGCAGTACGTC.

This clonotype has just a few counts. The chain uses TRBV7-3 and TRBJ2-1; 10 nucleotides match TRBD1. The CDR3 is 15 residues long. CDR1 and CDR2 from the germline V gene are SGHTA and FQGTGA. Trimming removed 4 bases from V and 3 bases from J; junction bases left unmatched: 3. This CDR3 reads CASSYGQGVYNEQFF. CDR3 nucleotide sequence: TGTGCCAGCAGCTACGGACAGGGGGTCTACAATGAGCAGTTCTTC.

This clonotype was recorded many times. In nucleotides, the CDR3 is TGTGCCAGCAGCTTAGCCCCAGGGGGCCCCCCCAACACCGGGGAGCTGTTTTTT. As protein: CASSLAPGGPPNTGELFF. The chain recombines TRBV13 with TRBJ2-2, with TRBD1 matching over 8 bases. This CDR3 spans 18 amino acids. Per the germline V gene, CDR1 is PRHDT and CDR2 is FYEKMQ (reference sequence). The ends lost 1 base at V and 2 bases at J; junction bases unmatched: 9.

The sample holds many counts of this clonotype. V usage is TRBV12-3 or TRBV12-4 and J usage is TRBJ1-4; maybe TRBD1 (5 bases). The germline V and J ends were trimmed by 4 bases and 0 bases, with 27 bases remaining between them. The CDR3 spans 21 residues. The chain's CDR3 is CASSSSSGATKGVATNEKLFF. CDR3 nucleotides: TGTGCCAGCAGTTCATCTTCTGGGGCCACAAAAGGAGTTGCAACTAATGAAAAACTGTTTTTT.